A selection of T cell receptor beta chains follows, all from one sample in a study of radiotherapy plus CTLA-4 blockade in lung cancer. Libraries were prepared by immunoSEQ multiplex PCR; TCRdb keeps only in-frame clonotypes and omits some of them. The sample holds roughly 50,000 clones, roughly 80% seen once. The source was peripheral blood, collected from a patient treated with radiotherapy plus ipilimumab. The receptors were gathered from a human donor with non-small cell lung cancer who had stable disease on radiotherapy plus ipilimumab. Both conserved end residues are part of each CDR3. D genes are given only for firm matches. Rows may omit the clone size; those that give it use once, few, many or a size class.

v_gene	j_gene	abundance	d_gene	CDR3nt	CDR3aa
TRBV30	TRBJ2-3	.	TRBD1	TGTGCCTGGAGTGGGACAGGGACGGTCACAGATACGCAGTATTTT	CAWSGTGTVTDTQYF
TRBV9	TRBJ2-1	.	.	TGTGCCAGCAGCGTAGAGGGCTCTAGCCACAATGAGCAGTTCTTC	CASSVEGSSHNEQFF
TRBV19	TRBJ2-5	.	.	TGTGCCAGTAGTATCACCGGGATTCCTCAAGAGACCCAGTACTTC	CASSITGIPQETQYF
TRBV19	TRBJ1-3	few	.	TGTGCCAGTAGTATCTGGCAGGACTCTGGAAACACCATATATTTT	CASSIWQDSGNTIYF
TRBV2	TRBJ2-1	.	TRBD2	TGTGCCAGCAGTGGGGGACTACCTCCTGACAATGAGCAGTTCTTC	CASSGGLPPDNEQFF
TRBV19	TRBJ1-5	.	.	TGTGCCAGTAGGGCAGGGGAAGGCCAGCCCCAGCATTTT	CASRAGEGQPQHF
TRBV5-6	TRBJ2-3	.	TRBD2	TGTGCCAGCAGCTCCGGGACTAGCGGGAGGGAAGATACGCAGTATTTT	CASSSGTSGREDTQYF
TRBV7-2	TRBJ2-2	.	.	TGTGCCAGCAGCCCTCATCCTAGCCGGAGTGTCGGGGAGCTGTTTTTT	CASSPHPSRSVGELFF
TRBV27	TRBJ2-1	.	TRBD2	TGTGCCAGCAGTTCGGGGACTAGCGGGAGTTACAATGAGCAGTTCTTC	CASSSGTSGSYNEQFF
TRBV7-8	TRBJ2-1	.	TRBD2	TGTGCCAGCAGCTTATCATTCGCGGGAGGGGCCTACAATGAGCAGTTCTTC	CASSLSFAGGAYNEQFF
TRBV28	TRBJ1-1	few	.	TGTGCCAGCAGTTTATGGGCAGACACTGAAGCTTTCTTT	CASSLWADTEAFF
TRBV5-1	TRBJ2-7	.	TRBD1	TGCGCCAGCAGCCACATCTCCGGGACAGTATCTGACGAGCAGTACTTC	CASSHISGTVSDEQYF
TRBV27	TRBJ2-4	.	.	TGTGCCAGCAGTTTGGGGAGGTTCGGCATTCAGTACTTC	CASSLGRFGIQYF
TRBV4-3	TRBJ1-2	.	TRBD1	TGCGCCAGCAGCGCCGCGGACAGGGAGGGCTATGGCTACACCTTC	CASSAADREGYGYTF
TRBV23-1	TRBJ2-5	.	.	TGCGCCAGGGGTAGCAGCCCCCAAGAGACCCAGTACTTC	CARGSSPQETQYF
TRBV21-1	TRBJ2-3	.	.	TGTGCCAGCAGCCTACTAGCTGGACGGACAGATACGCAGTATTTT	CASSLLAGRTDTQYF
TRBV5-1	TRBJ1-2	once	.	TGCGCCAGCAGCATAGGGGTTGACTATGGCTACACCTTC	CASSIGVDYGYTF
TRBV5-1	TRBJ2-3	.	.	TGCGCCAGCAGCTTGCGGGTTAGAGATACGCAGTATTTT	CASSLRVRDTQYF
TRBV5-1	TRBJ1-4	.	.	TGCGCCAGCAGCCTGACAGGCGAACCCTCTAATGAAAAACTGTTTTTT	CASSLTGEPSNEKLFF
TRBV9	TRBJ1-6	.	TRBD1	TGTGCCAGCAGCGTAGCCTCGGGACAGTATAATTCACCCCTCCACTTT	CASSVASGQYNSPLHF
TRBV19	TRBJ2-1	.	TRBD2	TGTGCCAGTAGTCCACTAGCGGGAGGGTTTGGGTATGAGCAGTTCTTC	CASSPLAGGFGYEQFF
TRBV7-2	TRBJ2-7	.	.	TGTGCCAGCAGCCTAAGCTCCTACGAGCAGTACTTC	CASSLSSYEQYF
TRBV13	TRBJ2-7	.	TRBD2	TGTGCCAGCAGTCACAGACTAGCGGGAGGGTTCCACGAGCAGTACTTC	CASSHRLAGGFHEQYF